The rows below give T cell receptor beta chains drawn from one sample of a study of blood T cell repertoires in COVID-19. The data were produced by immunoSEQ multiplex PCR, yet TCRdb's version contains in-frame clones alone and is incomplete. Of hundreds of thousands of clones listed, about 88% are singletons. Sequences were obtained from peripheral blood. The source is a man aged 18 to 30 with COVID-19, enrolled during active disease. CDR3s include the opening cysteine and the closing phenylalanine or tryptophan. Fields, in order: clone size, J gene, V gene, D gene, CDR3 DNA, CDR3 protein. A D gene is named only where the DNA matches it firmly. The listing skips clone size in some rows; elsewhere it reads once, few, many or a size class.

clone size: NA; J gene: TRBJ2-3; V gene: TRBV7-6; D gene: TRBD2; CDR3 DNA: TGTGCCAGCAGCTTATTTACTAGCGGGGGCACAGATACGCAGTATTTT; CDR3 protein: CASSLFTSGGTDTQYF
clone size: NA; J gene: TRBJ1-5; V gene: TRBV12-3/TRBV12-4; D gene: NA; CDR3 DNA: TGTGCCAGCCGAGGACAGCTCAATCAGCCCCAGCATTTT; CDR3 protein: CASRGQLNQPQHF
clone size: NA; J gene: TRBJ2-1; V gene: TRBV6-4; D gene: TRBD1; CDR3 DNA: TGTGCCAGCAGCACAGGGGAAGTAGGCAATGAGCAGTTCTTC; CDR3 protein: CASSTGEVGNEQFF
clone size: NA; J gene: TRBJ2-2; V gene: TRBV7-9; D gene: NA; CDR3 DNA: TGTGCCAGCAGCCGTGCGGAGGCCTCCACCGGGGAGCTGTTTTTT; CDR3 protein: CASSRAEASTGELFF
clone size: NA; J gene: TRBJ1-1; V gene: TRBV7-8; D gene: NA; CDR3 DNA: TGTGCCAGCAGCTTAGCCGGGGCAGGGGTTACTGAAGCTTTCTTT; CDR3 protein: CASSLAGAGVTEAFF
clone size: NA; J gene: TRBJ2-2; V gene: TRBV4-2; D gene: NA; CDR3 DNA: TGTGCCAGCAGCCAAGATCGGACTCACACCGGGGAGCTGTTTTTT; CDR3 protein: CASSQDRTHTGELFF
clone size: NA; J gene: TRBJ1-2; V gene: TRBV6-5; D gene: NA; CDR3 DNA: TGTGCCGCCGCGGGGAGCAACTATGGCTACACCTTC; CDR3 protein: CAAAGSNYGYTF
clone size: once; J gene: TRBJ1-3; V gene: TRBV30; D gene: NA; CDR3 DNA: TGTGCCTGGAGTGTCATCGGGGAAGGAAACACCATATATTTT; CDR3 protein: CAWSVIGEGNTIYF
clone size: NA; J gene: TRBJ1-1; V gene: TRBV6-6; D gene: NA; CDR3 DNA: TGTGCCAGCAGTTACGACAGCCCAGAAGCTTTCTTT; CDR3 protein: CASSYDSPEAFF
clone size: once; J gene: TRBJ2-5; V gene: TRBV20-1; D gene: NA; CDR3 DNA: TGCAGTGCTAGGGCTCCCCAGACCCAGTACTTC; CDR3 protein: CSARAPQTQYF
clone size: NA; J gene: TRBJ1-1; V gene: TRBV6-5; D gene: TRBD1; CDR3 DNA: TGTGCCAGCAGTTACTCGACAGGGGGGGATGAAGCTTTCTTT; CDR3 protein: CASSYSTGGDEAFF
clone size: few; J gene: TRBJ1-6; V gene: TRBV6-5; D gene: NA; CDR3 DNA: TGTGCCAGCAGTTACGGTCGGGATCGGCAAAATTCACCCCTCCACTTT; CDR3 protein: CASSYGRDRQNSPLHF
clone size: NA; J gene: TRBJ2-7; V gene: TRBV29-1; D gene: NA; CDR3 DNA: TGCAGCGTCAATGACTCGCGCGAGCAGTACTTC; CDR3 protein: CSVNDSREQYF
clone size: NA; J gene: TRBJ1-1; V gene: TRBV3-1/TRBV3-2; D gene: TRBD1; CDR3 DNA: TGTGCCAGCAGCCAGCGGGACAGGGCGGGCACTGAAGCTTTCTTT; CDR3 protein: CASSQRDRAGTEAFF
clone size: NA; J gene: TRBJ2-3; V gene: TRBV3-1/TRBV3-2; D gene: NA; CDR3 DNA: TGTGCCAGCAGCAGGGGGACCACCCCCGGTACAGATACGCAGTATTTT; CDR3 protein: CASSRGTTPGTDTQYF
clone size: NA; J gene: TRBJ1-3; V gene: TRBV4-1; D gene: NA; CDR3 DNA: TGCGCCAGCAGCCAGGGCCATCGCTCTGGAAACACCATATATTTT; CDR3 protein: CASSQGHRSGNTIYF
clone size: NA; J gene: TRBJ2-5; V gene: TRBV6-5; D gene: TRBD1; CDR3 DNA: TGTGCCAGCAGTTACTCGACAGGGGGCGCAGAGACCCAGTACTTC; CDR3 protein: CASSYSTGGAETQYF
clone size: NA; J gene: TRBJ2-3; V gene: TRBV6-2/TRBV6-3; D gene: TRBD2; CDR3 DNA: TGTGCCAGCAGTTACTCCCGACTAGCGGGGGGCGATAACACAGATACGCAGTATTTT; CDR3 protein: CASSYSRLAGGDNTDTQYF
clone size: few; J gene: TRBJ1-2; V gene: TRBV11-3; D gene: NA; CDR3 DNA: TGTGCCAGCAGCTCAACACAGGGATATGGCTACACCTTC; CDR3 protein: CASSSTQGYGYTF
clone size: NA; J gene: TRBJ1-2; V gene: TRBV3-1/TRBV3-2; D gene: NA; CDR3 DNA: TGTGCCAGCAGCCAAGAAGAGCATGGCTACACCTTC; CDR3 protein: CASSQEEHGYTF
clone size: NA; J gene: TRBJ1-1; V gene: TRBV7-2; D gene: NA; CDR3 DNA: TGTGCCAGCAGCTTAGTCCCTCTAGGTACCACTGAAGCTTTCTTT; CDR3 protein: CASSLVPLGTTEAFF
clone size: NA; J gene: TRBJ2-7; V gene: TRBV7-9; D gene: NA; CDR3 DNA: TGTGCCAGCAGCGCCGGGGCGGGGGAGCAGTACTTC; CDR3 protein: CASSAGAGEQYF
clone size: NA; J gene: TRBJ1-5; V gene: TRBV19; D gene: TRBD1; CDR3 DNA: TGTGCCAGTACCGAACAGACAGGGTACCAGCCCCAGCATTTT; CDR3 protein: CASTEQTGYQPQHF
clone size: NA; J gene: TRBJ2-3; V gene: TRBV3-1/TRBV3-2; D gene: NA; CDR3 DNA: TGTGCCAGCAGATTCGGTGGTTCTAGCACAGATACGCAGTATTTT; CDR3 protein: CASRFGGSSTDTQYF
clone size: once; J gene: TRBJ2-5; V gene: TRBV5-1; D gene: TRBD2; CDR3 DNA: TGCGCCAGCAGCTTGGGAGCTAGCGGGGAAGAGACCCAGTACTTC; CDR3 protein: CASSLGASGEETQYF
clone size: NA; J gene: TRBJ1-5; V gene: TRBV27; D gene: NA; CDR3 DNA: TGTGCCAGCAGTTTATCCGGACAGAGCAATCAGCCCCAGCATTTT; CDR3 protein: CASSLSGQSNQPQHF
clone size: NA; J gene: TRBJ2-2; V gene: TRBV11-3; D gene: NA; CDR3 DNA: TGTGCCAGCAGCTCTAGATTAACCGGGGAGCTGTTTTTT; CDR3 protein: CASSSRLTGELFF
clone size: NA; J gene: TRBJ1-5; V gene: TRBV2; D gene: NA; CDR3 DNA: TGTGCCAGCAGTGTGTCAGGGAATCAGCCCCAGCATTTT; CDR3 protein: CASSVSGNQPQHF
clone size: NA; J gene: TRBJ2-5; V gene: TRBV7-6; D gene: NA; CDR3 DNA: TGTGCCAGCAGCTTAGGTCAGCGAACCGGGGAGACCCAGTACTTC; CDR3 protein: CASSLGQRTGETQYF
clone size: NA; J gene: TRBJ1-1; V gene: TRBV7-6; D gene: TRBD1; CDR3 DNA: TGTGCCAGCAGCTTAGGGACAGGGAACACTGAAGCTTTCTTT; CDR3 protein: CASSLGTGNTEAFF
clone size: NA; J gene: TRBJ1-5; V gene: TRBV18; D gene: NA; CDR3 DNA: TGTGCCAGCTCACGTCAGGGGAGCAATCAGCCCCAGCATTTT; CDR3 protein: CASSRQGSNQPQHF
clone size: NA; J gene: TRBJ2-1; V gene: TRBV27; D gene: NA; CDR3 DNA: TGTGCCAGCAGTTTCTCCGTCTCCTACAATGAGCAGTTCTTC; CDR3 protein: CASSFSVSYNEQFF
clone size: NA; J gene: TRBJ2-3; V gene: TRBV13; D gene: TRBD2; CDR3 DNA: TGTGCCAGCAGCGTTCGAAGCGGGAGCGGGGCAGATACGCAGTATTTT; CDR3 protein: CASSVRSGSGADTQYF
clone size: NA; J gene: TRBJ1-5; V gene: TRBV19; D gene: TRBD1; CDR3 DNA: TGTGCCAGTAGTATTTGGGGACAGAACAATCAGCCCCAGCATTTT; CDR3 protein: CASSIWGQNNQPQHF
clone size: NA; J gene: TRBJ1-1; V gene: TRBV3-1/TRBV3-2; D gene: NA; CDR3 DNA: TGTGCCAGCAGCCAAGACCCGAATCGGGAAGAAGCTTTCTTT; CDR3 protein: CASSQDPNREEAFF
clone size: NA; J gene: TRBJ2-5; V gene: TRBV3-1/TRBV3-2; D gene: NA; CDR3 DNA: TGTGCCAGCAGCCAAGATATCCGTCGAGAGACCCAGTACTTC; CDR3 protein: CASSQDIRRETQYF
clone size: NA; J gene: TRBJ2-5; V gene: TRBV20-1; D gene: TRBD2; CDR3 DNA: TGCAGTGCTAGTCCGGGACTAGTAGAGCGAGAGACCCAGTACTTC; CDR3 protein: CSASPGLVERETQYF
clone size: NA; J gene: TRBJ2-1; V gene: TRBV12-3/TRBV12-4; D gene: NA; CDR3 DNA: TGTGCCACCACTCAAAGCTCCTACAATGAGCAGTTCTTC; CDR3 protein: CATTQSSYNEQFF
clone size: NA; J gene: TRBJ2-2; V gene: TRBV5-1; D gene: TRBD2; CDR3 DNA: TGCGCCAGCAGCTCGCTGCCAAGGACTAGCGGGAGTGGCGGCGCGAACACCGGGGAGCTGTTTTTT; CDR3 protein: CASSSLPRTSGSGGANTGELFF
clone size: NA; J gene: TRBJ2-1; V gene: TRBV13; D gene: NA; CDR3 DNA: TGTGCCAGCAGCCTTACAGTTATATCCTACAATGAGCAGTTCTTC; CDR3 protein: CASSLTVISYNEQFF
clone size: NA; J gene: TRBJ2-7; V gene: TRBV11-2; D gene: NA; CDR3 DNA: TGTGCCAGCAGCCCGGGGGATTACTACGAGCAGTACTTC; CDR3 protein: CASSPGDYYEQYF
clone size: NA; J gene: TRBJ2-3; V gene: TRBV3-1/TRBV3-2; D gene: NA; CDR3 DNA: TGTGCCAGCAGCCAAGATAATGCGGGGAAGGATACGCAGTATTTT; CDR3 protein: CASSQDNAGKDTQYF
clone size: NA; J gene: TRBJ2-7; V gene: TRBV15; D gene: NA; CDR3 DNA: TGTGCCACCAGCAGGGAGGCAGGACAGAGTACGAAGCAGTACTTC; CDR3 protein: CATSREAGQSTKQYF
clone size: NA; J gene: TRBJ2-5; V gene: TRBV24-1; D gene: TRBD2; CDR3 DNA: TGTGCCACCAGTGATTCGCGGGAGCGCGGTTTTCTGGTGGGAGAGACCCAGTACTTC; CDR3 protein: CATSDSRERGFLVGETQYF
clone size: NA; J gene: TRBJ2-1; V gene: TRBV6-5; D gene: TRBD1; CDR3 DNA: TGTGCCAGCAGTAACGACAGGGGACAATACAATGAGCAGTTCTTC; CDR3 protein: CASSNDRGQYNEQFF
clone size: NA; J gene: TRBJ1-5; V gene: TRBV19; D gene: TRBD1; CDR3 DNA: TGTGCCAGTAGTTTGGACAGGGATCGTAATCAGCCCCAGCATTTT; CDR3 protein: CASSLDRDRNQPQHF
clone size: NA; J gene: TRBJ1-1; V gene: TRBV11-2; D gene: NA; CDR3 DNA: TGTGCCAGCAGCGCAGGGGTGAACACTGAAGCTTTCTTT; CDR3 protein: CASSAGVNTEAFF
clone size: NA; J gene: TRBJ2-1; V gene: TRBV7-8; D gene: NA; CDR3 DNA: TGTGCCAGCAGCTTACTAGTTCGCTACAATGAGCAGTTCTTC; CDR3 protein: CASSLLVRYNEQFF
clone size: NA; J gene: TRBJ1-1; V gene: TRBV15; D gene: NA; CDR3 DNA: TGTGCCACCAGCAGAGAATCGGCAGGCTCTTTTGAAGCTTTCTTT; CDR3 protein: CATSRESAGSFEAFF
clone size: NA; J gene: TRBJ1-1; V gene: TRBV5-1; D gene: TRBD1; CDR3 DNA: TGCGCCAGCAGCACCGGCCGGGACAGGGTACCTGAAGCTTTCTTT; CDR3 protein: CASSTGRDRVPEAFF
clone size: NA; J gene: TRBJ2-7; V gene: TRBV19; D gene: TRBD2; CDR3 DNA: TGTGCCAGTAGTATAGGAGGGCTAGCGGGGACTACAGAGCAGTACTTC; CDR3 protein: CASSIGGLAGTTEQYF
clone size: few; J gene: TRBJ2-7; V gene: TRBV19; D gene: NA; CDR3 DNA: TGTGCCAGTAGTATAGATCAGGGCAGTTCCTACGAGCAGTACTTC; CDR3 protein: CASSIDQGSSYEQYF
clone size: NA; J gene: TRBJ2-3; V gene: TRBV27; D gene: TRBD1; CDR3 DNA: TGTGCCAGCAGCCCAAATGGACAGGGGTGGGCTTGGGCAGATACGCAGTATTTT; CDR3 protein: CASSPNGQGWAWADTQYF
clone size: NA; J gene: TRBJ2-5; V gene: TRBV5-4; D gene: NA; CDR3 DNA: TGTGCCAGCAGCTCTGGGGAGGCCGTAGGAGAGACCCAGTACTTC; CDR3 protein: CASSSGEAVGETQYF
clone size: once; J gene: TRBJ2-3; V gene: TRBV7-2; D gene: NA; CDR3 DNA: TGTGCCAGCAGCTTAGGTTTCAGGGGTTACGATACGCAGTATTTT; CDR3 protein: CASSLGFRGYDTQYF
clone size: once; J gene: TRBJ2-3; V gene: TRBV28; D gene: NA; CDR3 DNA: TGTGCCAGCAGCTTTTTTGAGCGGCAAGAGTCGGATACGCAGTATTTT; CDR3 protein: CASSFFERQESDTQYF
clone size: NA; J gene: TRBJ1-1; V gene: TRBV10-3; D gene: NA; CDR3 DNA: TGTGCCATCAGTGCGCCCGACAGCTACACTGAAGCTTTCTTT; CDR3 protein: CAISAPDSYTEAFF